The 15 T cell receptor beta chains given below trace back to one sample, sequenced in a study of T cells in Graves' hyperthyroidism and ophthalmopathy. RNA transcripts yielded amplified TCR beta CDR3 regions. HTBI primers were the set used in a first-round RT-PCR of the TCR CDR3. From the multiplex PCR reads, TCRdb called clonotypes with MiXCR, one entry per CDR3 protein. In the table there are roughly 700,000 distinct CDR3 sequences, over 35% of which are singletons. The sequenced sample consisted of blood. These TCRs come from a woman in her forties with Graves' hyperthyroidism.

V and J are TRBV28 and TRBJ2-7; D call uncertain. The CDR3 has 11 residues. With 4 bases removed from V and 6 bases from J, the gap between germline ends came to 7 bases. CDR1 and CDR2 from the germline V gene are MDHEN and SYDVKM. In DNA, the CDR3 is TGTGCCAGCAGTTCAGAGGTCGAGCAGTACTTC. It codes for CASSSEVEQYF.

This clonotype was counted ten times or more. V and J are TRBV9 and TRBJ2-7, with 7 bases lining up with TRBD2. The J segment lost 3 bases and the V segment lost 4 bases, leaving 7 bases of the junction unmatched. This CDR3 is built from 14 residues. The V gene's germline CDR1 is SGDLS and CDR2 YYNGEE. The DNA for the CDR3 is TGTGCCAGCAGCATCCACGGGGGGAACTACGAGCAGTACTTC. Translation: CASSIHGGNYEQYF.

This clonotype occurred many times. The rearrangement joins TRBV7-9 to TRBJ2-7, with 7 bases that match TRBD1. J gave up 3 bases and V 5 bases, and 10 bases lay outside the gene matches. CDR1 is SEHNR and CDR2 is FQNEAQ in the germline V gene (reference sequence). The CDR3 consists of 15 residues. Written as DNA, the CDR3 is TGTGCCAGCAGCCAAACCGGGACAGTTAACTACGAGCAGTACTTC. It is translated as CASSQTGTVNYEQYF.

CDR3 nucleotides: TGTGCCAGCAGCTTGGAAGGACTAGCGGCGAACACCGGGGAGCTGTTTTTT. It specifies CASSLEGLAANTGELFF. The chain couples TRBV5-4 to TRBJ2-2, with 10 bases lining up with TRBD2. Trimming at V came to 0 bases and at J to 0 bases, leaving 2 bases not matched to a gene. CDR3 length: 17 residues. Germline V CDR1 and CDR2: SGHNT, YYREEE (reference sequence).

Many counts were recorded for this clonotype. This chain uses TRBV12-3 or TRBV12-4 with TRBJ2-5; TRBD2 is a possible D gene (6 bases). CDR3 length: 13 residues. The V end was cut by 5 bases, the J end by 9 bases, with 16 bases between. In DNA, the CDR3 is TGTGCCAGCAGTGCATCTAGCGTAGGGGCCCAGTACTTC. This translates into CASSASSVGAQYF.

This clonotype has more than one count but fewer than ten. The chain combines TRBV3-1 with TRBJ1-1; D is undetermined. V gave up 1 base and J gave up 3 bases, with 6 bases separating them. CDR3 length: 13 residues. Germline assignment: CDR1 LGHDT and CDR2 YNNKEL (reference sequence). In DNA, the CDR3 is TGTGCCAGCAGCCAAGGGCAGTACACTGAAGCTTTCTTT. Translating it yields CASSQGQYTEAFF.

The sample holds one count of this clonotype. The V and J genes are TRBV29-1 and TRBJ2-7; 10 bases are a match to TRBD1. Germline V gene lookup returns CDR1 SQVTM and CDR2 ANQGSEA. This CDR3 has 14 residues. J lost 1 base, V lost 3 bases, and 3 bases had no gene match. In nucleotides, the CDR3 is TGCAGCGTTGAGTTGGGACAGGGGTCCTACGAGCAGTACTTC. Amino acid sequence: CSVELGQGSYEQYF.

This clonotype has only a few counts. This sequence joins TRBV10-3 and TRBJ2-2; 11 nucleotides line up with TRBD1. Germline V lookup: CDR1 ENHRY, CDR2 SYGVKD. The CDR3 sequence is 19 residues long. Unmatched junction bases numbered 8, after V lost 2 bases and J lost 0 bases. CDR3 residues: CAISEKVDRGLANTGELFF. CDR3 coding DNA: TGTGCCATCAGTGAGAAAGTGGACAGGGGGCTAGCGAACACCGGGGAGCTGTTTTTT.

This clonotype appeared a few times. The J gene is TRBJ2-2, the V gene TRBV11-2; 12 nucleotides align to TRBD2. The V segment lost 4 bases and the J segment 8 bases; nucleotides outside the gene matches: 5. Germline CDR1 reads SGHAT; CDR2 reads FQNNGV. The CDR3 spans 15 residues. DNA of the CDR3: TGTGCCAGCAGCTCCCGGACTAGCGGGGTAGGGGAGCTGTTTTTT. This gives the protein CASSSRTSGVGELFF.

The table lists this clonotype with many counts. This chain connects TRBV11-2 to TRBJ2-7; 7 bases align to TRBD1. With 6 bases clipped from V and 6 bases from J, the junction kept 11 bases outside the gene matches. From germline, CDR1 is SGHAT and CDR2 FQNNGV. This CDR3 has 14 residues. The CDR3 sequence: CASRPTGELTEQYF. CDR3 bases: TGTGCCAGCAGACCCACAGGGGAGTTGACCGAGCAGTACTTC.

V is TRBV19 and J is TRBJ2-2; 9 bases agree with TRBD1. Germline loops: CDR1 LNHDA, CDR2 SQIVND (reference sequence). This CDR3 is 13 amino acids long. The trim removed 7 bases at V and 9 bases at J, leaving 6 bases unmatched. The CDR3 protein is CASKGQGHRELFF. CDR3 bases: TGTGCCAGTAAGGGACAGGGCCACCGGGAGCTGTTTTTT.

CDR3 sequence (DNA): TGTGCCAGCAGGAAAGCGGGGGGGCCTGGCAATGAGCAGTTCTTC. As protein: CASRKAGGPGNEQFF. This sequence joins TRBV12-3 or TRBV12-4 and TRBJ2-1; 10 positions match TRBD2. The CDR3 has 15 amino acids. Trimming at V came to 6 bases and at J to 6 bases, leaving 8 bases not matched to a gene.

In the case of this clonotype: A single base separates this from a much larger clone, so it may be a read error. As the CDR3 is not closed by the conserved phenylalanine or tryptophan, this likely results from a read error. The chain couples TRBV7-9 to TRBJ2-7; TRBD1 agrees at 11 bases. V lost 1 base and J lost 2; bases outside the gene matches: 7. The germline V gene encodes CDR1 SEHNR and CDR2 FQNEAQ (reference sequence). The CDR3 has 17 amino acids. In DNA, the CDR3 is TGTGCCAGCAGCTTAGGTCGCAGGACAGGGGGCCCCTACGAGCAGTACCTC. Its protein is CASSLGRRTGGPYEQYL.

This clonotype has at least ten counts. In nucleotides, the CDR3 is TGTGCCAGCAGCTTAGGAACGATACCCAATCAGCCCCAGCATTTT. It encodes CASSLGTIPNQPQHF. The gene calls are TRBV7-9 and TRBJ1-5; D gene unclear. Germline CDR1 is SEHNR and CDR2 is FQNEAQ (reference sequence). V lost 1 base and J 3 bases, leaving 10 bases between the germline ends. This CDR3 contains 15 residues.

As for this clonotype: A clone one base away is much larger, so this may be a read error. The rearrangement joins TRBV10-1 to TRBJ2-5; tentatively, D is TRBD2 (5 bases). There are 17 residues in the CDR3. CDR1 is WNHNN and CDR2 is SYGVQD in the germline V gene (reference sequence). The CDR3 is CASFRSAGFWYQEAQYF. CDR3 nucleotide sequence: TGCGCCAGTTTCCGATCGGCGGGCTTCTGGTACCAAGAGGCCCAGTACTTC.